The 13 T cell receptor beta chains in this list originate from one sample, sequenced in a study of CD8+CD57+ T cells in acquired aplastic anemia. Both TCR beta VDJ combination and CDR3 sequence profiling were carried out. Genomic DNA was the template for this profiling. TCRdb passed the reads through MiXCR, listing each CDR3 protein once. The sample shows about 190,000 distinct CDR3 sequences, roughly 64% of them seen only once. Sequencing was performed on sorted CD4+, CD8+, or CD8+CD57+ T cells (not recorded which) from PBMCs. The receptors shown here come from a human donor with severe aplastic anemia or a healthy control (not recorded which).

The V gene is TRBV20-1, the J gene TRBJ1-1; D is uncertain. The CDR3 is 12 amino acids. The germline V gene encodes CDR1 DFQATT and CDR2 SNEGSKA (reference sequence). With 5 bases removed from V and 0 bases from J, the gap between germline ends came to 7 bases. The CDR3 sequence is CSAGPVNTEAFF. The CDR3 region has the DNA TGCAGTGCTGGACCGGTGAACACTGAAGCTTTCTTT.

The V gene is TRBV25-1, the J gene TRBJ2-7, with 9 bases identical to TRBD1. Looked up from germline, CDR1 is MGHDK and CDR2 is SYGVNS. Germline trimming cut 7 bases from V and 3 bases from J; bases unmatched to any gene: 13. This CDR3 contains 16 residues. In DNA form, the CDR3 reads TGTGCCAGCACATCAGACTTACCGGGACAGGGCTACGAGCAGTACTTC. Its protein is CASTSDLPGQGYEQYF.

The gene calls are TRBV20-1 and TRBJ1-6; 7 bases agree with TRBD1. This CDR3 region has 14 residues. Trimming took 6 bases from V and 9 from J; bases not matched to a gene: 11. In germline, CDR1 is DFQATT, CDR2 SNEGSKA (reference sequence). This chain's CDR3 is CSAPFRGSGSPLHF. The CDR3 nucleotides read TGCAGTGCGCCGTTCAGGGGGAGTGGTTCACCCCTCCACTTT.

The V gene is TRBV7-3, the J gene TRBJ1-1; the D gene is possibly TRBD1 (5 bases). The CDR3 is 18 amino acids. Germline V gene data show CDR1 as SGHTA and CDR2 as FQGTGA. Between the trimmed V and J ends, which lost 7 bases and 1 base, there was a span of 25 bases. The DNA for the CDR3 is TGTGCCAGCACCAAAATGCGTTCGGGGGGGAGCGCGAACACTGAAGCTTTCTTT. Translation: CASTKMRSGGSANTEAFF. The variable domain in full, completed from reference TRBV7-3 and TRBJ1-1, reads GAGVSQTPSNKVTEKGKYVELRCDPISGHTALYWYRQSLGQGPEFLIYFQGTGAADDSGLPNDRFFAVRPEGSVSTLKIQRTERGDSAVYLCASTKMRSGGSANTEAFFGQGTRLTVV.

This clonotype was counted only a few times. V and J are TRBV12-3 or TRBV12-4 and TRBJ2-7; the match to TRBD1 covers 9 bases. The length of the CDR3 is 14 residues. The ends lost 2 bases at V and 4 bases at J; junction bases unmatched: 3. CDR3 coding DNA: TGTGCCAGCAGTTTATTACAGGGGGCGTACGAGCAGTACTTC. Translation gives CASSLLQGAYEQYF.

This chain connects TRBV2 to TRBJ2-7; possibly TRBD2 for D (5 bases). Trimming removed 4 bases from V and 7 bases from J, with 23 bases in between. Germline CDR1 and CDR2: SNHLY and FYNNEI. CDR3 size: 16 residues. The CDR3 nucleotides read TGTGCCAGCAGTGGACGGACTCGCCCCCCGTTCAATGAGCAGTACTTC. This translates into CASSGRTRPPFNEQYF.

The rearrangement joins TRBV2 to TRBJ2-7, with D perhaps matching TRBD2 (7 bases). This CDR3 region has 14 residues. Trimming took off 6 bases at V and 4 bases at J, with 16 bases between the two ends. Germline V gene lookup returns CDR1 SNHLY and CDR2 FYNNEI. In DNA form, the CDR3 reads TGTGCCAGCAGCGTGGGGGGGGCGGGTTACGAGCAGTACTTC. Its protein product is CASSVGGAGYEQYF.

The gene calls are TRBV5-1 and TRBJ1-6; D might be TRBD1 (5 bases). Germline loops: CDR1 SGHRS, CDR2 YFSETQ. The CDR3 loop spans 15 amino acids. V lost 1 base to trimming and J lost 9 bases, with 14 bases between them. CDR3 DNA: TGCGCCAGCAGCTTGAGGGAAGGGGCGAGTTCACCCCTCCACTTT. This encodes CASSLREGASSPLHF.

This clonotype has just one count. At one of its ends the junction is not consistent with the germline gene, which may arise from a read error. In nucleotides, the CDR3 is TGTGCCAGCAGCGTAGATAGGGAACAAGTGACCCAGTACTTC. Translation: CASSVDREQVTQYF. The chain uses TRBV9 and TRBJ2-5; D is uncertain. This CDR3 is built from 14 residues. Germline V lookup: CDR1 SGDLS, CDR2 YYNGEE.

The chain carries TRBV7-9 and TRBJ2-5, with unresolved D. Germline V CDR1 and CDR2: SEHNR, FQNEAQ (reference sequence). This CDR3 is built from 14 residues. The ends were cut back, 2 bases at V and 0 bases at J, with 7 bases in the middle. In nucleotides, the CDR3 is TGTGCCAGCAGCTTACAGGAGTACCAAGAGACCCAGTACTTC. This gives the protein CASSLQEYQETQYF.

This clonotype was seen only a few times. This chain joins TRBV30 and TRBJ1-2; D perhaps matches TRBD1 (5 bases). Trimming took off 3 bases at V and 8 bases at J, with 19 bases between the two ends. The CDR3 covers 14 residues. The germline gives CDR1 GTSNPN, CDR2 SVGIG (reference sequence). This chain's CDR3 is CAWRGVERLEGYTF. The CDR3 DNA sequence: TGTGCCTGGAGAGGGGTGGAGCGATTAGAGGGCTACACCTTC.

The rearrangement uses TRBV19 and TRBJ2-5; a weak D match, TRBD1 (5 bases). This CDR3 is built from 13 residues. Trimming took 7 bases from V and 2 from J, leaving 11 bases between them. CDR1 and CDR2 (germline): LNHDA, SQIVND (reference sequence). The CDR3 DNA reads TGTGCCAGTAACAGGTTGGCTCAAGAGACCCAGTACTTC. It specifies CASNRLAQETQYF.

V and J are TRBV20-1 and TRBJ1-1; D ambiguous. Looked up from germline, CDR1 is DFQATT and CDR2 is SNEGSKA (reference sequence). The ends were cut back, 0 bases at V and 5 bases at J, with 13 bases in the middle. The CDR3 is made up of 14 amino acids. CDR3 protein: CSARDRRGRTEAFF. In DNA, the CDR3 is TGCAGTGCTAGAGATAGACGTGGGAGGACTGAAGCTTTCTTT.